This T cell receptor (beta chain) was sequenced during a study of regulatory T cells in long-lasting Graves disease. Findings and caveats of the study: Accuracy could have been hurt by small sample size.

The TCR beta library used iRepertoire HTBI primers with Arm-PCR amplification of CDR3. TCRdb reanalysed the multiplex PCR reads using MiXCR and keeps one entry per CDR3 protein. This table has around 500,000 distinct CDR3 sequences, approximately 13% appearing once. Time point in this sample: newly diagnosed GD, antithyroid drugs for less than 3 months. From PBMCs, RNA was extracted and then used to make the TCR library. This clonotype was detected ten times or more. Its antigen is as yet unknown. The ends were cut back, 1 base at V and 2 bases at J, with 6 bases in the middle. The CDR3 runs to 15 residues. Germline V lookup: CDR1 KGHSH, CDR2 LQKENI. This sample also belongs to another study, concerning T cells in Graves' hyperthyroidism and ophthalmopathy.

The starting material was peripheral blood mononuclear cells (PBMCs), obtained at new diagnosis, from a patient treated with antithyroid drugs. The receptor comes from a man aged 25 to 40 with Graves disease. The rearrangement joins TRBV18 to TRBJ2-6; D perhaps matches TRBD2 (6 bases). CDR3 coding DNA: TGTGCCAGCTCACCACGGACTACTGGGGCCAACGTCCTGACTTTC. This gives the protein CASSPRTTGANVLTF.